The 29 T cell receptor beta chains presented below share a single source sample, sequenced in a study of radiation and T cells in renal cell carcinoma. Time point meaning: baseline pretreatment blood. The sample's treatment: 15 Gy SBRT to primary tumor, nephrectomy 4 weeks later. TCRdb's copy holds only in-frame clones and misses some; the assay was immunoSEQ multiplex PCR. This table holds around 140,000 clones, approximately 82% found once. The material sequenced was blood, taken from a patient whose treatment included radiotherapy and nephrectomy. These receptors originate from a woman aged 50 to 60 with renal cell carcinoma.

The chain employs TRBV25-1 and TRBJ2-7, with no clear D. In germline, CDR1 is MGHDK, CDR2 SYGVNS. Between the trimmed V and J ends, which lost 3 bases and 3 bases, there was a span of 12 bases. The CDR3 consists of 14 residues. CDR3 DNA sequence: TGTGCCAGCAGTGATCGGGCAGGTCGCTACGAGCAGTACTTC. Translating gives CASSDRAGRYEQYF.

This rearrangement joins TRBV28 to TRBJ1-5; TRBD1 might be the D (6 bases). The CDR3 runs 16 residues. The germline V gene has CDR1 MDHEN and CDR2 SYDVKM. Trimming pared 4 bases from V and 7 bases from J, leaving 20 bases between. CDR3 in DNA: TGTGCCAGCAGTTACCCAGTTGGGTTGGGGGGCCAGCCCCAGCATTTT. Protein: CASSYPVGLGGQPQHF. Supplemented by reference TRBV28 and TRBJ1-5, the full variable domain reads DVKVTQSSRYLVKRTGEKVFLECVQDMDHENMFWYRQDPGLGLRLIYFSYDVKMKEKGDIPEGYSVSREKKERFSLILESASTNQTSMYLCASSYPVGLGGQPQHFGDGTRLSIL.

This clone came up a few times. V is TRBV9 and J is TRBJ1-6; a possible D gene is TRBD1 (5 bases). Looked up from germline, CDR1 is SGDLS and CDR2 is YYNGEE. The CDR3 runs 14 residues. Trimming shortened V by 3 bases and J by 7 bases, and 11 bases separated the two germline ends. In nucleotides, the CDR3 is TGTGCCAGCAGCGCGGGGGGAGGGAATTCACCCCTCCACTTT. Translating gives CASSAGGGNSPLHF.

The CDR3 loop reads CASSVVTSGTGELFF. CDR3 bases: TGTGCCAGCAGCGTAGTTACTTCTGGCACCGGGGAGCTGTTTTTT. The genes are TRBV9 and TRBJ2-2; D remains unclear. Per germline, CDR1 SGDLS and CDR2 YYNGEE. Trimming removed 0 bases from V and 4 bases from J, with 10 bases in between. CDR3 length: 15 residues. Supplemented by reference TRBV9 and TRBJ2-2, the full variable domain reads DSGVTQTPKHLITATGQRVTLRCSPRSGDLSVYWYQQSLDQGLQFLIQYYNGEERAKGNILERFSAQQFPDLHSELNLSSLELGDSALYFCASSVVTSGTGELFFGEGSRLTVL.

The J gene is TRBJ1-5, the V gene TRBV2, with 7 bases that match TRBD1. Germline-derived CDR1 and CDR2 are SNHLY and FYNNEI. The CDR3 has 13 residues. V gave up 10 bases and J gave up 7 bases; unmatched junction bases: 10. Written as DNA, the CDR3 is TGTGCCACCCTAAGTGAAGGGGGCCAGCCCCAGCATTTT. This translates into CATLSEGGQPQHF.

The CDR3 region is CASSLDSGGETQYF. The CDR3 region has the DNA TGTGCCAGCAGCTTAGATTCTGGAGGCGAGACCCAGTACTTC. This chain links TRBV11-3 with TRBJ2-5; D is possibly TRBD2 (5 bases). This CDR3 has 14 amino acids. The V gene lost 0 bases and the J gene lost 5 bases, with 10 bases spanning the gap. Germline CDR1 and CDR2: SGHNT and YENEEA.

This clone was counted only a few times. The V call is TRBV27, the J call TRBJ1-6; 7 bases align to TRBD1. The CDR3 sequence is 14 residues long. V lost 3 bases, J lost 9 bases, and 5 bases stayed unmatched. Germline V lookup: CDR1 MNHEY, CDR2 SMNVEV (reference sequence). CDR3 nucleotides: TGTGCCAGCAGTTTGGACGGGACAGTTTCACCCCTCCACTTT. Amino acids: CASSLDGTVSPLHF.

V usage is TRBV7-2 and J usage is TRBJ2-7, with D uncertain. V was pared by 3 bases and J by 0 bases, with 9 bases between. Looked up from germline, CDR1 is SGHTA and CDR2 is FQGNSA. This CDR3 has 14 amino acids. CDR3 residues: CASSFVEYSYEQYF. DNA of the CDR3: TGTGCCAGCAGCTTCGTCGAATACTCCTACGAGCAGTACTTC.

With regard to this clone: Possible read error: a much larger clone is one base away. This rearrangement joins TRBV6-5 to TRBJ2-7; D uncertain. The V gene lost 5 bases and the J gene lost 5 bases, with 4 bases spanning the gap. The germline CDR1 and CDR2 sequences are MNHEY and SVGAGI. The CDR3 is made up of 10 amino acids. In DNA, the CDR3 is TGTGCCAGCAGTGAACACGAGCAGTACTTC. Residues: CASSEHEQYF.

This chain uses TRBV11-2 with TRBJ2-1; D is possibly TRBD2 (5 bases). This CDR3 has 15 amino acids. Per the germline V gene, CDR1 is SGHAT and CDR2 is FQNNGV. The V gene lost 2 bases and the J gene lost 2 bases, with 10 bases spanning the gap. The CDR3 region is CASSLTGDTYNEQFF. In nucleotides, the CDR3 is TGTGCCAGCAGCTTAACCGGGGATACCTACAATGAGCAGTTCTTC.

This rearrangement joins TRBV7-2 to TRBJ1-1; weak D call: TRBD1 (6 bases). This CDR3 is 15 amino acids long. V lost 5 bases to trimming and J lost 10 bases, with 23 bases between them. CDR1 is SGHTA and CDR2 is FQGNSA in the germline V gene. CDR3 sequence (DNA): TGTGCCAGCAGCCCAGACCCCGGACAGACGGTGGGAGCTTTCTTT. Translating gives CASSPDPGQTVGAFF.

J is TRBJ2-5 and V is TRBV4-1; D not resolved. V lost 1 base, J lost 4 bases, and 7 bases lay in between. The CDR3 is 13 amino acids. In germline, CDR1 is MGHRA, CDR2 YSYEKL. DNA of the CDR3: TGCGCCAGCAGCCAAGCGGGTGGAGAGACCCAGTACTTC. This gives the protein CASSQAGGETQYF.

This chain links TRBV6-5 with TRBJ2-7; tentative D call: TRBD1 (6 bases). Trimming left V 5 bases short and J 5 bases short, with 16 bases between. Germline V lookup: CDR1 MNHEY, CDR2 SVGAGI. The CDR3 sequence is 14 residues long. The CDR3, as DNA: TGTGCCAGCAGTACAGACAGGTTGCTCGACGAGCAGTACTTC. Translating gives CASSTDRLLDEQYF.

The rearrangement uses TRBV27 and TRBJ1-5; the D is unclear. Germline V gene lookup returns CDR1 MNHEY and CDR2 SMNVEV (reference sequence). V lost 3 bases to trimming and J lost 0 bases, with 9 bases between them. CDR3 length equals 15 residues. The CDR3 loop is CASSFRPDSNQPQHF. In DNA form, the CDR3 reads TGTGCCAGCAGTTTTCGGCCAGATAGCAATCAGCCCCAGCATTTT.

The V call is TRBV5-4, the J call TRBJ2-3; 9 nucleotides align to TRBD2. Germline values: CDR1 SGHNT, CDR2 YYREEE (reference sequence). The trim removed 3 bases at V and 3 bases at J, leaving 5 bases unmatched. This CDR3 comprises 15 residues. The CDR3 protein is CASSWGGRGTDTQYF. Written as DNA, the CDR3 is TGTGCCAGCAGCTGGGGCGGGAGGGGAACAGATACGCAGTATTTT.

This clone occurred a few times. The V and J genes are TRBV19 and TRBJ1-1, with unresolved D. V was pared by 6 bases and J by 8 bases, with 10 bases between. This CDR3 has 11 amino acids. CDR1 and CDR2 (germline): LNHDA, SQIVND (reference sequence). DNA for the CDR3: TGTGCCAGTAGAATTACCGGAGAAGCTTTCTTT. Its translation: CASRITGEAFF. Full variable domain (remainder filled in from reference TRBV19 and TRBJ1-1): DGGITQSPKYLFRKEGQNVTLSCEQNLNHDAMYWYRQDPGQGLRLIYYSQIVNDFQKGDIAEGYSVSREKKESFPLTVTSAQKNPTAFYLCASRITGEAFFGQGTRLTVV.

This clone was counted between two and nine times. The genes are TRBV6-6 and TRBJ2-2, with a tentative D call TRBD2 (5 bases). CDR3 length: 16 amino acids. CDR1 MNHNY and CDR2 SVGAGI come from the germline V gene (reference sequence). The V end was cut by 6 bases, the J end by 4 bases, with 18 bases between. This CDR3 is CASSTSSSRGTGELFF. DNA for the CDR3: TGTGCCAGCAGCACCTCATCCTCCCGGGGCACCGGGGAGCTGTTTTTT.

The V call is TRBV7-6, the J call TRBJ2-3; D not certain. The V end lost 1 base, the J end lost 6 bases, and 8 bases lay between the germline ends. CDR3 length: 13 amino acids. CDR1 is SGHVS, CDR2 FNYEAQ, per germline. The CDR3 loop is CASSLEAEDTQYF. As DNA, the CDR3 is TGTGCCAGCAGCTTAGAGGCGGAGGATACGCAGTATTTT.

The rearrangement links TRBV7-9 to TRBJ1-2; D is possibly TRBD1 (5 bases). CDR1 and CDR2 (germline): SEHNR, FQNEAQ (reference sequence). V shed 10 bases and J shed 4 bases, with 7 bases lying between them. CDR3 length: 10 residues. CDR3 nucleotide sequence: TGTGCCATTGACAGCTATGGCTACACCTTC. Translation gives CAIDSYGYTF.

The chain has TRBV5-1 and TRBJ2-1, with TRBD2 matching 12 bases. Germline CDR1 and CDR2: SGHRS and YFSETQ. V shed 5 bases, J shed 9 bases, and the junction held 12 bases outside the gene matches. CDR3 length: 16 residues. CDR3 DNA sequence: TGCGCCAGCAGTCCAGACCTAGCGGGAGGGCTCGTTGAGCAGTTCTTC. This translates into CASSPDLAGGLVEQFF.

The chain combines TRBV7-2 with TRBJ1-5; D unclear. CDR1 and CDR2 from the germline V gene are SGHTA and FQGNSA. The CDR3 runs 13 residues. V lost 8 bases and J lost 4, with 12 bases in between. The CDR3 region has the DNA TGTGCCAGCGGGAGGGAACCAAATCAGCCCCAGCATTTT. Protein product: CASGREPNQPQHF.

This clone was seen only once. CDR3 residues: CASSQGPSGSYNEQFF. The CDR3 nucleotides are TGCGCCAGCAGCCAAGGTCCTAGCGGGAGCTACAATGAGCAGTTCTTC. The chain combines TRBV4-1 with TRBJ2-1, with 10 bases fitting TRBD2. Germline lookup yields CDR1 MGHRA and CDR2 YSYEKL. The CDR3 is 16 amino acids. J gave up 3 bases and V 1 base, and 3 bases lay outside the gene matches.

This clone was seen just once. The chain has TRBV7-2 and TRBJ2-3, with D possibly being TRBD1 or TRBD2 (6 bases each). Germline V lookup: CDR1 SGHTA, CDR2 FQGNSA. The CDR3 spans 14 residues. Trimming left V 8 bases short and J 1 base short, with 13 bases between. The CDR3 is CASGSRGGTDTQYF. The CDR3 nucleotides are TGTGCCAGCGGCTCGAGGGGGGGCACAGATACGCAGTATTTT. Looking up the rest from reference TRBV7-2 and TRBJ2-3 gives the full variable domain: GAGVSQSPSNKVTEKGKDVELRCDPISGHTALYWYRQSLGQGLEFLIYFQGNSAPDKSGLPSDRFSAERTGGSVSTLTIQRTQQEDSAVYLCASGSRGGTDTQYFGPGTRLTVL.

V usage is TRBV7-9 and J usage is TRBJ2-3, with D uncertain. Germline V lookup: CDR1 SEHNR, CDR2 FQNEAQ (reference sequence). The germline V and J ends were trimmed by 7 bases and 2 bases, with 7 bases remaining between them. This CDR3 is built from 12 residues. The CDR3 bases are TGTGCCAGCACTATCTCCACAGATACGCAGTATTTT. It is translated as CASTISTDTQYF. Based on the CDR3 plus reference TRBV7-9 and TRBJ2-3, the full variable domain is DTGVSQNPRHKITKRGQNVTFRCDPISEHNRLYWYRQTLGQGPEFLTYFQNEAQLEKSRLLSDRFSAERPKGSFSTLEIQRTEQGDSAMYLCASTISTDTQYFGPGTRLTVL.

The V call is TRBV18, the J call TRBJ2-2, with D possibly TRBD1 on 6 matching bases. Trimming stripped 2 bases from V and 2 bases from J, with 6 bases between. This CDR3 has 14 amino acids. Germline loops: CDR1 KGHSH, CDR2 LQKENI. The CDR3 sequence is CASSPGGNTGELFF. CDR3 nucleotide sequence: TGTGCCAGCTCACCAGGGGGCAACACCGGGGAGCTGTTTTTT. The full variable domain, completed using reference TRBV18 and TRBJ2-2, is NAGVMQNPRHLVRRRGQEARLRCSPMKGHSHVYWYRQLPEEGLKFMVYLQKENIIDESGMPKERFSAEFPKEGPSILRIQQVVRGDSAAYFCASSPGGNTGELFFGEGSRLTVL.

V gene TRBV15 combines with J gene TRBJ2-1; 14 positions match TRBD2. V lost 1 base, J lost 2 bases, and 1 base stayed unmatched. CDR1 is LNHNV and CDR2 is YYDKDF in the germline V gene (reference sequence). CDR3 length equals 17 residues. This CDR3 reads CATSRGLAGGPYNEQFF. The CDR3 DNA sequence: TGTGCCACCAGCAGAGGACTAGCGGGAGGGCCCTACAATGAGCAGTTCTTC. Looking up the rest from reference TRBV15 and TRBJ2-1 gives the full variable domain: DAMVIQNPRYQVTQFGKPVTLSCSQTLNHNVMYWYQQKSSQAPKLLFHYYDKDFNNEADTPDNFQSRRPNTSFCFLDIRSPGLGDTAMYLCATSRGLAGGPYNEQFFGPGTRLTVL.

This clone showed up just once. The genes are TRBV9 and TRBJ2-1; D ambiguous. V lost 1 base and J 5 bases, leaving 10 bases between the germline ends. Germline V lookup: CDR1 SGDLS, CDR2 YYNGEE. This CDR3 contains 14 residues. The CDR3 bases are TGTGCCAGCAGCGTACTGGGGAACAACAATGAGCAGTTCTTC. Translated, it gives CASSVLGNNNEQFF.

The chain employs TRBV7-2 and TRBJ2-5; no clear D. Germline V gene sequence: CDR1 SGHTA, CDR2 FQGNSA. CDR3 size: 13 residues. Between the trimmed V and J ends, which lost 4 bases and 5 bases, there was a span of 11 bases. The CDR3, as DNA: TGTGCCAGCAGCTCACCCGGAGTGGAGACCCAGTACTTC. Its translation: CASSSPGVETQYF.

The chain couples TRBV5-1 to TRBJ2-3; D may correspond to TRBD1 or TRBD2 (6 bases each). Trimming took 4 bases from V and 5 from J, leaving 14 bases between them. This CDR3 comprises 14 residues. Germline CDR1 SGHRS, CDR2 YFSETQ. In DNA, the CDR3 is TGCGCCAGCAGCACGGGGGCCACCCTAGATACGCAGTATTTT. The encoded protein is CASSTGATLDTQYF.